The source of this T cell receptor beta chain is a study of blood T cell repertoires in COVID-19. Whole-study context: The study drew acute and convalescent COVID-19 samples from the United States, Italy and Spain. T cells, B-cell-depleted T cells, or PBMCs provided the cDNA or gDNA that served as material.

Original processing notes: Amplification of reference gene primers provided the estimated nucleated cell counts. Profiling relied on immunoSEQ multiplex PCR, and the TCRdb table lists in-frame clones only, not all of them. The DNA was the basis for D and trimming; V, J and clone size are from that table. The profile shows fewer than 55,000 clones, over 75% of them singletons. Seattle cases were enrolled at active infection and followed longitudinally. This CDR3 has 13 residues. Germline V gives CDR1 SGHDT, CDR2 YYEEEE. Trimming took 4 bases from V and 4 from J, leaving 11 bases between them. The sequence was obtained from an elderly woman with COVID-19, enrolled during active disease. The sequenced sample consisted of peripheral blood. The V call is TRBV5-6, the J call TRBJ1-1; perhaps TRBD1 as D (6 bases). CDR3 amino acids: CASSRGGRTEAFF. The CDR3 DNA follows: TGTGCCAGCAGCCGAGGGGGTCGCACTGAAGCTTTCTTT.